This T cell receptor (beta chain) was retrieved from a study of control samples from healthy donors and cancer patients. V was clipped by 4 bases and J by 7 bases; unmatched bases: 9. CDR3 size: 16 residues. The germline V gene has CDR1 SGDLS and CDR2 YYNGEE. Profiling relied on immunoSEQ multiplex PCR, and the TCRdb table lists in-frame clones only, not all of them. The sample yields about 90,000 clones, 85% to 95% seen once. This TCR was sampled from a woman in her twenties or thirties in good health. Sequencing was performed on blood. This chain uses TRBV9 with TRBJ2-1, with 12 bases matching TRBD2. The CDR3, as DNA: TGTGCCAGCAGCTCAAGGACTAGCGGGGTGAAAAATGAGCAGTTCTTC. Translated: CASSSRTSGVKNEQFF.